One sample yielded the 24 T cell receptor beta chains listed below, sequenced in a study of blood T cells in healthy people across ages. It was with a sample-barcoded 5' primer and a J-beta primer mix that a second PCR of about 7 to 12 cycles was run. TCRdb passed the 5' RACE reads through MiXCR, listing each CDR3 protein once. The profile shows more than 650,000 distinct CDR3 sequences, 22% of them singletons. The sample taken for sequencing was blood. These receptors were taken from a man between 65 and 79 years old in good health.

This clonotype came up a few times. V is TRBV15 and J is TRBJ2-1, with D possibly TRBD2 on 6 matching bases. CDR3 length: 16 amino acids. CDR1 and CDR2 from the germline V gene are LNHNV and YYDKDF (reference sequence). Trimming removed 2 bases at V and 2 bases at J, with 13 bases between. Written as DNA, the CDR3 is TGTGCCACCAGCAGATTCAGGGAGGCGACCTACAATGAGCAGTTCTTC. This encodes CATSRFREATYNEQFF.

CDR3 residues: CASTRRGAGGSYEQYF. CDR3 DNA sequence: TGTGCCAGCACCCGAAGAGGGGCAGGGGGGTCCTACGAGCAGTACTTC. The chain links TRBV3-1 to TRBJ2-7, with D possibly matching TRBD1 (7 bases). V shed 7 bases and J shed 1 base, with 20 bases lying between them. The CDR3 runs to 16 residues. CDR1 and CDR2 from the germline V gene are LGHDT and YNNKEL (reference sequence).

V gene TRBV4-3 combines with J gene TRBJ1-4; no clear D. Germline V CDR1 and CDR2: LGHNA, YSLEER. V lost 2 bases and J 12 bases, leaving 16 bases between the germline ends. The CDR3 consists of 14 residues. The CDR3 bases are TGCGCCAGCAGCCAAACCCGGACCGGCAGGCAACTGTTTTTT. It codes for CASSQTRTGRQLFF.

This clonotype was detected a few times. The genes are TRBV5-4 and TRBJ2-2; D not certain. This CDR3 contains 14 residues. V was shortened by 0 bases and J by 1 base, with 4 bases between the two germline ends. CDR1 SGHNT and CDR2 YYREEE come from the germline V gene (reference sequence). CDR3 sequence (DNA): TGTGCCAGCAGCTTGGAAAAGAACACCGGGGAGCTGTTTTTT. Amino acid sequence: CASSLEKNTGELFF. The full variable domain, in which reference TRBV5-4 and TRBJ2-2 provide the parts outside the CDR3, is ETGVTQSPTHLIKTRGQQVTLRCSSQSGHNTVSWYQQALGQGPQFIFQYYREEENGRGNFPPRFSGLQFPNYSSELNVNALELDDSALYLCASSLEKNTGELFFGEGSRLTVL.

This rearrangement joins TRBV4-3 to TRBJ2-4; D ambiguous. Trimming took off 1 base at V and 6 bases at J, with 13 bases between the two ends. The CDR3 length is 15 residues. CDR1 LGHNA and CDR2 YSLEER come from the germline V gene. CDR3 nucleotides: TGCGCCAGCAGCCAAGCGACTGGAACTTTAAACATTCAGTACTTC. Translating it yields CASSQATGTLNIQYF.

This clonotype was seen many times. The chain carries TRBV12-3 or TRBV12-4 and TRBJ2-7, with 12 bases fitting TRBD1. The CDR3 is 14 amino acids. Trimming took 3 bases from V and 6 from J; bases not matched to a gene: 3. The CDR3 here is CASSFGTGGFEQYV. In DNA form, the CDR3 reads TGTGCCAGCAGTTTTGGGACAGGGGGCTTCGAGCAGTACGTC.

A few counts support this clonotype. The rearrangement joins TRBV4-3 to TRBJ2-1; possible D gene TRBD2, 6 bases. Trimming took off 0 bases at V and 1 base at J, with 10 bases between the two ends. Germline values: CDR1 LGHNA, CDR2 YSLEER. The CDR3 contains 16 residues. In DNA, the CDR3 is TGCGCCAGCAGCCAAGATCTAGGACTATCCTACAATGAGCAGTTCTTC. This codes for CASSQDLGLSYNEQFF.

J is TRBJ2-3 and V is TRBV12-3 or TRBV12-4; a possible D gene is TRBD1 (5 bases). V was cut by 6 bases and J by 7 bases, with 14 bases left in between. The CDR3 is 13 amino acids. The DNA for the CDR3 is TGTGCCAGCAGGCACAGGAAACTTCATACGCAGTATTTT. It is translated as CASRHRKLHTQYF.

The rearrangement uses TRBV14 and TRBJ2-5; TRBD1 is a possible D gene (5 bases). Looked up from germline, CDR1 is SGHDN and CDR2 is FVKESK. The length of the CDR3 is 14 residues. The V end was cut by 7 bases, the J end by 1 base, with 13 bases between. CDR3 sequence reads: CASNRQHLQETQYF. In nucleotides, the CDR3 is TGTGCCAGCAACCGACAGCACCTCCAAGAGACCCAGTACTTC.

The CDR3 DNA follows: TGTGCCAGCAGCTCTAGAGACTCTACAGCCAAAAACATTCAGTACTTC. This gives the protein CASSSRDSTAKNIQYF. This sequence joins TRBV7-9 and TRBJ2-4; D is ambiguous. V lost 4 bases to trimming and J lost 0 bases, with 13 bases between them. The CDR3 loop spans 16 amino acids. Germline CDR1 reads SEHNR; CDR2 reads FQNEAQ (reference sequence). The whole variable domain, remainder taken from reference TRBV7-9 and TRBJ2-4, is DTGVSQNPRHKITKRGQNVTFRCDPISEHNRLYWYRQTLGQGPEFLTYFQNEAQLEKSRLLSDRFSAERPKGSFSTLEIQRTEQGDSAMYLCASSSRDSTAKNIQYFGAGTRLSVL.

The chain joins TRBV15 to TRBJ2-4; 12 nucleotides agree with TRBD2. Germline loops: CDR1 LNHNV, CDR2 YYDKDF (reference sequence). V lost 5 bases and J lost 0; bases outside the gene matches: 8. The CDR3 spans 18 residues. The CDR3 region has the DNA TGTGCCACCAGCCAGACTAGCGGGAGATTGGTAGCCAAAAACATTCAGTACTTC. Encoded protein: CATSQTSGRLVAKNIQYF.

This clonotype occurred a few times. J is TRBJ1-2 and V is TRBV20-1; tentatively, D is TRBD1 (5 bases). Per the germline V gene, CDR1 is DFQATT and CDR2 is SNEGSKA (reference sequence). The CDR3 consists of 14 residues. Trimming pared 6 bases from V and 7 bases from J, leaving 21 bases between. CDR3: CSAPKGARASGYTF. As DNA, the CDR3 is TGCAGTGCGCCGAAAGGAGCCAGGGCCAGTGGCTACACCTTC.

The CDR3 protein is CAIGTGLGNQPQHF. CDR3 sequence (DNA): TGTGCCATCGGAACAGGGTTGGGGAATCAGCCCCAGCATTTT. The rearrangement uses TRBV6-5 and TRBJ1-5; a weak D match, TRBD1 (6 bases). Germline V gives CDR1 MNHEY, CDR2 SVGAGI. The CDR3 has 14 amino acids. Trimming left V 10 bases short and J 4 bases short, with 17 bases between.

In its sample, this clonotype was seen a few times. The junction departs from the called germline gene at one end, perhaps through a read error. The chain has TRBV11-2 and TRBJ2-5; D might be TRBD2 (6 bases). Per the germline V gene, CDR1 is SGHAT and CDR2 is FQNNGV. This CDR3 contains 11 residues. The CDR3 is CASSLADSEFF. The DNA of the CDR3 is TGTGCTAGCAGCTTAGCGGATTCCGAGTTCTTC.

This chain connects TRBV14 to TRBJ1-2, with no clear D. The CDR3 has 14 residues. Germline V CDR1 and CDR2: SGHDN, FVKESK. The V gene lost 1 base and the J gene lost 8 bases, with 14 bases spanning the gap. CDR3 region: CASSQVFGVGGYTF. The CDR3 coding sequence is TGTGCCAGCAGCCAAGTTTTCGGGGTTGGCGGCTACACCTTC.

This clonotype has a handful of counts. J is TRBJ2-5 and V is TRBV10-1; TRBD1 agrees at 8 bases. The assigned J gene may be wrong: the sequence end matches TRBJ2-7 better. This CDR3 spans 14 amino acids. Germline loops: CDR1 WNHNN, CDR2 SYGVQD (reference sequence). DNA of the CDR3: TGCGCCAGCAGTGAGTCGAGAGACAGGGGCGAGCAGTACTTC. Its translation: CASSESRDRGEQYF.

The rearrangement links TRBV12-3 or TRBV12-4 to TRBJ2-1, with 14 positions matching TRBD2. This CDR3 region has 17 residues. The V segment lost 5 bases and the J segment 7 bases; nucleotides outside the gene matches: 10. The CDR3 nucleotides are TGTGCCAGCAGTCAACTGGGACTAGCGGGGGCCTGGAATGAGCAGTTCTTC. Protein product: CASSQLGLAGAWNEQFF.

The rearrangement uses TRBV5-5 and TRBJ2-1; 7 positions agree with TRBD1. The last part of the DNA fits TRBJ2-7 better; the J call may be wrong. Germline CDR1 reads SGHKS; CDR2 reads YYEKEE (reference sequence). This CDR3 region has 14 residues. CDR3 sequence: CASSLGQGVGEQYV. The DNA of the CDR3 is TGTGCCAGCAGCTTGGGTCAGGGGGTCGGAGAGCAGTACGTC.

The table lists this clonotype with a few counts. The chain links TRBV12-3 or TRBV12-4 to TRBJ1-5, with no clear D. V dropped 7 bases and J dropped 5 bases, with 15 bases sitting between them. The CDR3 contains 14 residues. Here the CDR3 reads CASTSWAGDQPQHF. CDR3 in DNA: TGTGCCAGCACCTCGTGGGCCGGGGATCAGCCCCAGCATTTT.

The table lists this clonotype with a few counts. V and J are TRBV7-9 and TRBJ2-5; D tentatively fits TRBD1 or TRBD2 (5 bases each). This CDR3 has 16 amino acids. The germline CDR1 and CDR2 sequences are SEHNR and FQNEAQ (reference sequence). V gave up 2 bases and J gave up 2 bases, with 15 bases separating them. The CDR3 DNA sequence: TGTGCCAGCAGCTTATGGGGAGACAGTCGGCAAGAGACCCAGTACTTC. Translated, it gives CASSLWGDSRQETQYF. The full variable domain, its missing parts supplied by reference TRBV7-9 and TRBJ2-5, is DTGVSQNPRHKITKRGQNVTFRCDPISEHNRLYWYRQTLGQGPEFLTYFQNEAQLEKSRLLSDRFSAERPKGSFSTLEIQRTEQGDSAMYLCASSLWGDSRQETQYFGPGTRLLVL.

This clonotype was observed a handful of times. This chain links TRBV7-7 with TRBJ2-1; possible D gene TRBD2, 7 bases. The length of the CDR3 is 15 residues. Germline CDR1 and CDR2: SSHAT and FNYEAQ (reference sequence). V was pared by 5 bases and J by 6 bases, with 17 bases between. For the CDR3, the DNA is TGTGCCAGCAGCGCCGCCTGGGGGGGGGCCAATGAGCAGTTCTTC. Amino acids: CASSAAWGGANEQFF.

This clonotype was counted a few times. The chain employs TRBV7-2 and TRBJ1-2; TRBD1 aligns across 8 bases. Losses at the gene ends were 5 bases for V and 4 bases for J; bases not matched to a gene: 9. The CDR3 has 15 residues. CDR1 is SGHTA, CDR2 FQGNSA, per germline. This CDR3 is CASSPGQGGGYGYTF. Written as DNA, the CDR3 is TGTGCCAGCAGCCCCGGACAGGGAGGCGGCTATGGCTACACCTTC. Using reference TRBV7-2 and TRBJ1-2 for the parts outside the CDR3, the full variable domain is GAGVSQSPSNKVTEKGKDVELRCDPISGHTALYWYRQSLGQGLEFLIYFQGNSAPDKSGLPSDRFSAERTGGSVSTLTIQRTQQEDSAVYLCASSPGQGGGYGYTFGSGTRLTVV.

This clonotype was seen repeatedly, ten times or more. V and J are TRBV4-1 and TRBJ1-2; D gene ambiguous. Germline loops: CDR1 MGHRA, CDR2 YSYEKL. This CDR3 region has 16 residues. The V end was cut by 0 bases, the J end by 2 bases, with 13 bases between. CDR3 sequence (DNA): TGCGCCAGCAGCCAAGAGGAGGGTCCCTTAAACTATGGCTACACCTTC. The encoded protein is CASSQEEGPLNYGYTF.

The chain has TRBV28 and TRBJ2-3; D is unclear. With 8 bases removed from V and 2 bases from J, the gap between germline ends came to 5 bases. Germline lookup yields CDR1 MDHEN and CDR2 SYDVKM. CDR3 length: 11 residues. In DNA form, the CDR3 reads TGTGCCAGCCCACACACAGATACGCAGTATTTT. Amino acid sequence: CASPHTDTQYF.